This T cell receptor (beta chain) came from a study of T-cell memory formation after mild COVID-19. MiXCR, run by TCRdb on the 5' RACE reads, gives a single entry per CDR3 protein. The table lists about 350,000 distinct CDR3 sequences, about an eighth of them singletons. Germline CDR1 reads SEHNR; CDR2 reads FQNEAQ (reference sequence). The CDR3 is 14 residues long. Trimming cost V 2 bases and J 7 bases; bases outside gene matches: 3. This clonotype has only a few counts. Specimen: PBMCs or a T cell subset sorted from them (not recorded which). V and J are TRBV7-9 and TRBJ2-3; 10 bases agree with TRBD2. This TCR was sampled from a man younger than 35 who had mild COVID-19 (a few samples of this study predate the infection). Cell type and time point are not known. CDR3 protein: CASSLSGGANTQYF. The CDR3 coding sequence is TGTGCCAGCAGCTTAAGCGGGGGGGCTAATACGCAGTATTTT.